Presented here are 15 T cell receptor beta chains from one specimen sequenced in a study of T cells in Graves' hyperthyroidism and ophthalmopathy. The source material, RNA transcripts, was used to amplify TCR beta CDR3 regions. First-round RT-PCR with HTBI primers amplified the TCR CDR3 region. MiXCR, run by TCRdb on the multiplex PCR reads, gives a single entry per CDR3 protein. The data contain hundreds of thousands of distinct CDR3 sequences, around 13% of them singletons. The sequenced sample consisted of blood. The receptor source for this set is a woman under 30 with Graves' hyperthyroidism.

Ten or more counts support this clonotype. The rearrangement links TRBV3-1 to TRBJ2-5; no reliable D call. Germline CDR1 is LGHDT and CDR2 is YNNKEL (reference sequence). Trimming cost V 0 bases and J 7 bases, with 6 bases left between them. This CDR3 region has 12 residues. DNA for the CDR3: TGTGCCAGCAGCCAAGAAACAGCGACCCAGTACTTC. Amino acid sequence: CASSQETATQYF.

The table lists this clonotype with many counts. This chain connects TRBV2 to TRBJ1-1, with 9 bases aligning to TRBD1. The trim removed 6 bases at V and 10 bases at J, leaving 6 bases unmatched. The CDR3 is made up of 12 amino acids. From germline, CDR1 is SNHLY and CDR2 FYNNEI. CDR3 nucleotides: TGTGCCAGCAGCGACGACAGGGGGGGAGCTTTCTTT. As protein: CASSDDRGGAFF.

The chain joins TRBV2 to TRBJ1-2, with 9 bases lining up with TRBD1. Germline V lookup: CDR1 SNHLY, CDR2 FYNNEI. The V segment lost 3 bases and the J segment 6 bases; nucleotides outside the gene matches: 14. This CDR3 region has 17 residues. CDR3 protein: CASSDHPRGQGIDGYTF. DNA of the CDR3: TGTGCCAGCAGTGATCATCCCCGTGGACAGGGGATCGATGGCTACACCTTC.

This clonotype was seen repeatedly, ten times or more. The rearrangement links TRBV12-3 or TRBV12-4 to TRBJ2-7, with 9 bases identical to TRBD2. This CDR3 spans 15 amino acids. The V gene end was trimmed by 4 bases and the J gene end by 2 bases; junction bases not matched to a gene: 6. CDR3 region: CASSSDGGRAYEQYF. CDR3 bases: TGTGCCAGCAGTTCCGACGGCGGGAGGGCCTACGAGCAGTACTTC.

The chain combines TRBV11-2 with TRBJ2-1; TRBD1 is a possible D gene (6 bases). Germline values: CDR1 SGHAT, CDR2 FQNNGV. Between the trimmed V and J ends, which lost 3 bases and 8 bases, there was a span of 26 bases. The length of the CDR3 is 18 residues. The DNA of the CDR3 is TGTGCCAGCAGCTTTCAGCGAGGGACCGGGGCAGGGGTGGATGAGCAGTTCTTC. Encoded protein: CASSFQRGTGAGVDEQFF.

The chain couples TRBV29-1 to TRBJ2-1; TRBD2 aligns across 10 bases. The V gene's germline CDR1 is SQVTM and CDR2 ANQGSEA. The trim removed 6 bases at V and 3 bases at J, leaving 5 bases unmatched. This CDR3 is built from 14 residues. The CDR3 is CSVDGLADYNEQFF. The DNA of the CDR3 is TGCAGCGTGGATGGACTAGCGGACTACAATGAGCAGTTCTTC.

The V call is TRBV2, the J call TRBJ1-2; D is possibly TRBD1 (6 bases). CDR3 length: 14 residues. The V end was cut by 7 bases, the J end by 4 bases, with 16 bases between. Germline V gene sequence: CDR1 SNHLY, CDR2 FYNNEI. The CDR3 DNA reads TGTGCCAGCATTAGGGGGACTTACAGCTATGGCTACACCTTC. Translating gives CASIRGTYSYGYTF.

CDR3 in amino acids: CSARIGVTGQYF. CDR3 DNA: TGCAGTGCTAGGATCGGCGTTACGGGGCAGTACTTC. V is TRBV20-1 and J is TRBJ2-7; D uncertain. V dropped 3 bases and J dropped 9 bases, with 15 bases sitting between them. This CDR3 is 12 amino acids long. Germline values: CDR1 DFQATT, CDR2 SNEGSKA (reference sequence).

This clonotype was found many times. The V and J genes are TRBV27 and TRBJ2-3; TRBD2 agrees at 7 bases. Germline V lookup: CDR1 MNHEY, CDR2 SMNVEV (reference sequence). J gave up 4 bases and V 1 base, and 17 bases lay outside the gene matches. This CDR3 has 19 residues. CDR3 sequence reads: CASSLLVPKREGLADTQYF. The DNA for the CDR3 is TGTGCCAGCAGTTTATTGGTGCCGAAGCGGGAAGGGTTGGCAGATACGCAGTATTTT.

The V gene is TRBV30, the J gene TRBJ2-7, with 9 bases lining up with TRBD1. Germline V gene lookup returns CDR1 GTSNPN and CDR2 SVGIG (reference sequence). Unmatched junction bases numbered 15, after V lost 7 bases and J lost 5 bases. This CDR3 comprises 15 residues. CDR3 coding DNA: TGTGCCTTCACTTGGATGGGACAGGGTAACCACGAGCAGTACTTC. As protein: CAFTWMGQGNHEQYF.

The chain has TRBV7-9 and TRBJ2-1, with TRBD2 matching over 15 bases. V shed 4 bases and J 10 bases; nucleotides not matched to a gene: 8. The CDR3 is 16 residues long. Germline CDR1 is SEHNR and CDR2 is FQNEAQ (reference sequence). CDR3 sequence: CASSWGLAGGGVEQFF. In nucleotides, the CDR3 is TGTGCCAGCAGCTGGGGACTAGCGGGAGGTGGGGTCGAGCAGTTCTTC.

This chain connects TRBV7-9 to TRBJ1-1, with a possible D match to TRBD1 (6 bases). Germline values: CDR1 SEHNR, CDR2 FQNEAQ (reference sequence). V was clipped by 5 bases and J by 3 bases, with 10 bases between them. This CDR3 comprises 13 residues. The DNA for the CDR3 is TGTGCCAGCAGCGAAGGACAGTACACTGAAGCTTTCTTT. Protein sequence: CASSEGQYTEAFF. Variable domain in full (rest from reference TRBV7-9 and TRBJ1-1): DTGVSQNPRHKITKRGQNVTFRCDPISEHNRLYWYRQTLGQGPEFLTYFQNEAQLEKSRLLSDRFSAERPKGSFSTLEIQRTEQGDSAMYLCASSEGQYTEAFFGQGTRLTVV.

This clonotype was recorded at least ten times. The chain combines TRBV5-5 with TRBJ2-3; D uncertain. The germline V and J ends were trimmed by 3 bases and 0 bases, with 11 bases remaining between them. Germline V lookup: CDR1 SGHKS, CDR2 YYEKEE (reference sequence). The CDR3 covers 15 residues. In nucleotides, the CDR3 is TGTGCCAGCAGCTGGGGTGAAGCTAGCACAGATACGCAGTATTTT. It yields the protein CASSWGEASTDTQYF.

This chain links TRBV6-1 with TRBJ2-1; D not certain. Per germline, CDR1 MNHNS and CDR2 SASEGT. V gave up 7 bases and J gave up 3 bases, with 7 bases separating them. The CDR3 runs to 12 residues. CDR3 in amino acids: CASTHSYNEQFF. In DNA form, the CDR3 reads TGTGCCAGCACCCATAGCTACAATGAGCAGTTCTTC.

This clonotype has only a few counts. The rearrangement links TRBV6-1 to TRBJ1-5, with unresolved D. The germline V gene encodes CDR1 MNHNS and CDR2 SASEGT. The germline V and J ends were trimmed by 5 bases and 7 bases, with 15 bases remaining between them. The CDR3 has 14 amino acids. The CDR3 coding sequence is TGTGCCAGCAGTTCCCCGCGCCTAAGGCAGCCCCAGCATTTT. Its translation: CASSSPRLRQPQHF.